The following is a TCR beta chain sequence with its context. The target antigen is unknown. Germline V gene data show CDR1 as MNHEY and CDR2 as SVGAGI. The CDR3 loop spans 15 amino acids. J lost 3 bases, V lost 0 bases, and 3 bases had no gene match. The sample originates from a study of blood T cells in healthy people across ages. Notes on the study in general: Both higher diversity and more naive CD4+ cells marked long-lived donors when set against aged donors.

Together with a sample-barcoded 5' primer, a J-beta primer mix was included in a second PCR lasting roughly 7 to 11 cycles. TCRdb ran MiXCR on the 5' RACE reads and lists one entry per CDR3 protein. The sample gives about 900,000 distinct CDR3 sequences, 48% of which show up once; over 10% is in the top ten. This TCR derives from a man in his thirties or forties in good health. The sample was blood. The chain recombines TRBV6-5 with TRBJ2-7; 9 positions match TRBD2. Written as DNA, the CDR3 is TGTGCCAGCAGTTACTCGGGTAGCGGGAGCTACGAGCAGTACTTC. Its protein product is CASSYSGSGSYEQYF.